This T cell receptor (beta chain) was profiled in a study of HIV-infected patients and healthy controls. This clonotype has at least ten counts. The CDR3 is 15 residues long. With 0 bases removed from V and 6 bases from J, the gap between germline ends came to 13 bases. Germline loops: CDR1 MGHRA, CDR2 YSYEKL. Alpha and beta constant-region primers primed reverse transcription of 500 to 550 ng RNA. Alpha and beta chain libraries were made separately by chain-specific third strand synthesis with multiplexing indices. TCRdb redid the calling of the 5' RACE reads with MiXCR, one entry per CDR3 protein. Among roughly 10,000 distinct CDR3 sequences listed, 8% to 8.5% were seen once. No cell fractionation was done, so the repertoire covers all unsorted peripheral blood T cells.

The TCR originated in an adult in good health. V usage is TRBV4-1 and J usage is TRBJ2-3, with no clear D. The sequencing input was blood. The CDR3 DNA sequence: TGCGCCAGCAGCCAAGACCCAGGATTCAGGGATACGCAGTATTTT. This translates into CASSQDPGFRDTQYF.